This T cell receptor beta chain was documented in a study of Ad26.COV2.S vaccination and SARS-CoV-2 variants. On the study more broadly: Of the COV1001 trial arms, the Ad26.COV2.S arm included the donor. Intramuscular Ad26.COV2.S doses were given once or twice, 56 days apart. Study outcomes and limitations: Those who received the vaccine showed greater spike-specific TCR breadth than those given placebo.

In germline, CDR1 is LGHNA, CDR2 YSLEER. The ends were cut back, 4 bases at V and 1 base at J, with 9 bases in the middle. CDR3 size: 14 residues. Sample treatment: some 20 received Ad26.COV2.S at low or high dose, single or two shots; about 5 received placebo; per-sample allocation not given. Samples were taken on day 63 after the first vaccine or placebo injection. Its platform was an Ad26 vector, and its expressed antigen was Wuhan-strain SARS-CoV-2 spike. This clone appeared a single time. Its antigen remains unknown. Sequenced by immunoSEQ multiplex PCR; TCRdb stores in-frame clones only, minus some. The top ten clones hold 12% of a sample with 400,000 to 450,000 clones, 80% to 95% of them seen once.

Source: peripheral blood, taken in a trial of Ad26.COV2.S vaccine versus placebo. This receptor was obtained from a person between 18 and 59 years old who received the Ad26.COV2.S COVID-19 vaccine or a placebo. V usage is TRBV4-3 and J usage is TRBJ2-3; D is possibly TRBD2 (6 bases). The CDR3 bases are TGCGCCAGCAGCCTCCGACTAGGCACAGATACGCAGTATTTT. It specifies CASSLRLGTDTQYF.